This TCR delta chain was captured in a study of gamma-delta T cells after stem cell transplantation. This clone was recorded a few times. A read error is likely here: a far larger clone is one base away. The same CDR3 arises from other DNA sequences in this sample as well. TCRdb reran clone calling via CATT on the RT-PCR reads. The profile shows about 850 delta-chain clones, approximately 3% of them singletons. This receptor was obtained from a human donor. It is not recorded whose cells these are; they may come from a transplant donor. The sequenced sample consisted of gamma-delta T cells.

The CDR3 region has the DNA TGTGCCTGTTTACCACTGGGGGAAGCAAACACCGATAAACTCATCTTT. It encodes CACLPLGEANTDKLIF. The chain links TRDV2 to TRDJ1, with 9 bases fitting TRDD3. CDR1 and CDR2 (germline): GEAIGNYY, EKD. This CDR3 is 16 amino acids long. Trimming cost V 6 bases and J 0 bases; bases outside gene matches: 10.